A selection of T cell receptor beta chains follows, all from one sample in a study of cytomegalovirus exposure and HLA in healthy donors. TCRdb's copy holds only in-frame clones and misses some; the assay was immunoSEQ multiplex PCR. Of 200,000 to 300,000 clones listed, around 81% are singletons. The sample taken for sequencing was PBMCs. Receptors were obtained from a woman aged 55-69 years in good health and CMV-seropositive. Both conserved end residues are part of each CDR3. D genes are given only for firm matches. For some rows the clone size is stated as once, few or many, or as a class when expanded; others skip it.

D gene: TRBD2; V gene: TRBV5-1; J gene: TRBJ2-1; clone size: -; CDR3 protein: CASSLEGTSNNEQFF; CDR3 DNA: TGCGCCAGCAGCTTGGAGGGGACTAGCAACAATGAGCAGTTCTTC
D gene: TRBD2; V gene: TRBV5-1; J gene: TRBJ2-3; clone size: -; CDR3 protein: CASSLEGGSSTDTQYF; CDR3 DNA: TGCGCCAGCAGCTTGGAGGGCGGGAGCAGCACAGATACGCAGTATTTT
D gene: -; V gene: TRBV7-3; J gene: TRBJ2-7; clone size: -; CDR3 protein: CASSLTRSSYEQYF; CDR3 DNA: TGTGCCAGCAGCTTAACGAGGTCTTCCTACGAGCAGTACTTC
D gene: -; V gene: TRBV11-2; J gene: TRBJ2-5; clone size: few; CDR3 protein: CASSSFGAEETQYF; CDR3 DNA: TGTGCCAGCAGCTCCTTTGGGGCCGAAGAGACCCAGTACTTC
D gene: -; V gene: TRBV6-5; J gene: TRBJ2-7; clone size: once; CDR3 protein: CASSYSFGGASYEQYF; CDR3 DNA: TGTGCCAGCAGTTACTCTTTTGGCGGGGCCTCCTACGAGCAGTACTTC
D gene: -; V gene: TRBV9; J gene: TRBJ1-4; clone size: -; CDR3 protein: CASSVGVGGRGNEKLFF; CDR3 DNA: TGTGCCAGCAGCGTAGGAGTTGGCGGCCGGGGGAATGAAAAACTGTTTTTT
D gene: TRBD1; V gene: TRBV6-6; J gene: TRBJ1-1; clone size: few; CDR3 protein: CASRDREWTEAFF; CDR3 DNA: TGTGCCAGCAGGGACAGGGAATGGACTGAAGCTTTCTTT
D gene: -; V gene: TRBV28; J gene: TRBJ2-7; clone size: -; CDR3 protein: CASSFGGQVYEQYF; CDR3 DNA: TGTGCCAGCAGTTTTGGGGGCCAAGTCTACGAGCAGTACTTC
D gene: TRBD2; V gene: TRBV14; J gene: TRBJ2-1; clone size: few; CDR3 protein: CASSQGRTSGYNEQFF; CDR3 DNA: TGTGCCAGCAGCCAGGGGAGGACTAGCGGTTACAATGAGCAGTTCTTC
D gene: -; V gene: TRBV28; J gene: TRBJ1-4; clone size: once; CDR3 protein: CASSSRGPNEKLFF; CDR3 DNA: TGTGCCAGCAGTTCCAGGGGACCCAATGAAAAACTGTTTTTT
D gene: -; V gene: TRBV6-1; J gene: TRBJ1-5; clone size: -; CDR3 protein: CASSELAGNQPQHF; CDR3 DNA: TGTGCCAGCAGTGAATTAGCAGGGAATCAGCCCCAGCATTTT
D gene: -; V gene: TRBV11-2; J gene: TRBJ1-2; clone size: -; CDR3 protein: CASSRDYRDGYTF; CDR3 DNA: TGTGCCAGCAGCCGGGACTACAGGGATGGCTACACCTTC
D gene: -; V gene: TRBV7-6; J gene: TRBJ2-1; clone size: -; CDR3 protein: CASSAGLSSYNEQFF; CDR3 DNA: TGTGCCAGCAGCGCGGGACTTAGCTCCTACAATGAGCAGTTCTTC
D gene: -; V gene: TRBV28; J gene: TRBJ2-7; clone size: -; CDR3 protein: CASSSGSSYEQYF; CDR3 DNA: TGTGCCAGCAGTTCGGGGTCCTCCTACGAGCAGTACTTC
D gene: -; V gene: TRBV5-1; J gene: TRBJ2-7; clone size: -; CDR3 protein: CASRWSGLAYEQYF; CDR3 DNA: TGCGCCAGCCGGTGGTCCGGTCTTGCCTACGAGCAGTACTTC
D gene: TRBD1; V gene: TRBV5-1; J gene: TRBJ1-4; clone size: -; CDR3 protein: CASSLEGDSPEKLFF; CDR3 DNA: TGCGCCAGCAGCTTGGAAGGGGACAGCCCGGAAAAACTGTTTTTT
D gene: TRBD1; V gene: TRBV4-1; J gene: TRBJ2-7; clone size: -; CDR3 protein: CASSQDPRTGGIVYEQYF; CDR3 DNA: TGCGCCAGCAGCCAGGACCCACGGACAGGGGGAATTGTCTACGAGCAGTACTTC
D gene: TRBD1; V gene: TRBV2; J gene: TRBJ2-7; clone size: -; CDR3 protein: CASHSGGVYEQYF; CDR3 DNA: TGTGCCAGCCACTCAGGGGGTGTCTACGAGCAGTACTTC
D gene: -; V gene: TRBV7-9; J gene: TRBJ1-2; clone size: -; CDR3 protein: CASSARTAYEGYTF; CDR3 DNA: TGTGCCAGCAGCGCCCGGACAGCTTATGAAGGCTACACCTTC
D gene: TRBD2; V gene: TRBV5-1; J gene: TRBJ2-3; clone size: -; CDR3 protein: CASSSLAGSTDTQYF; CDR3 DNA: TGCGCCAGCAGTAGTCTAGCGGGGAGCACAGATACGCAGTATTTT
D gene: TRBD1; V gene: TRBV15; J gene: TRBJ2-1; clone size: -; CDR3 protein: CATSRGQGSYNEQFF; CDR3 DNA: TGTGCCACCAGCAGGGGACAGGGCTCCTACAATGAGCAGTTCTTC
D gene: -; V gene: TRBV11-3; J gene: TRBJ2-2; clone size: -; CDR3 protein: CASSLGPPRGTGELFF; CDR3 DNA: TGTGCCAGCAGCTTAGGGCCCCCGCGGGGCACCGGGGAGCTGTTTTTT
D gene: -; V gene: TRBV29-1; J gene: TRBJ1-1; clone size: -; CDR3 protein: CSVEDLRVVVWTEAFF; CDR3 DNA: TGCAGCGTTGAAGATTTGAGGGTAGTTGTCTGGACTGAAGCTTTCTTT
D gene: -; V gene: TRBV18; J gene: TRBJ1-3; clone size: -; CDR3 protein: CASSPPTGNTIYF; CDR3 DNA: TGTGCCAGCTCACCACCCACTGGAAACACCATATATTTT
D gene: -; V gene: TRBV12-5; J gene: TRBJ1-1; clone size: -; CDR3 protein: CASGAPGTRTLKAFF; CDR3 DNA: TGTGCTAGTGGGGCCCCCGGGACAAGAACACTGAAAGCTTTCTTT
D gene: TRBD1; V gene: TRBV2; J gene: TRBJ2-1; clone size: -; CDR3 protein: CASSSGTGTREQFF; CDR3 DNA: TGTGCCAGCAGCTCCGGGACAGGGACTCGTGAGCAGTTCTTC
D gene: TRBD2; V gene: TRBV5-6; J gene: TRBJ2-7; clone size: once; CDR3 protein: CASSSLAGSSYEQYF; CDR3 DNA: TGTGCCAGCAGCTCACTAGCGGGTAGCTCCTACGAGCAGTACTTC
D gene: -; V gene: TRBV6-1; J gene: TRBJ1-5; clone size: -; CDR3 protein: CASKHTGNSNQPQHF; CDR3 DNA: TGTGCCAGCAAACATACAGGGAATAGCAATCAGCCCCAGCATTTT
D gene: -; V gene: TRBV27; J gene: TRBJ2-2; clone size: once; CDR3 protein: CASSPEKGGAGTGELFF; CDR3 DNA: TGTGCCAGCAGTCCGGAGAAAGGGGGCGCGGGGACCGGGGAGCTGTTTTTT
D gene: TRBD2; V gene: TRBV4-1; J gene: TRBJ2-3; clone size: few; CDR3 protein: CASSQDSGEGRVRDTQYF; CDR3 DNA: TGCGCCAGCAGCCAAGATTCGGGGGAGGGCCGCGTTAGAGATACGCAGTATTTT